The clone carrying this T cell receptor beta chain was recorded at least ten times. The antigen remains unidentified. This record comes from a study of CD8 T cells in ankylosing spondylitis. Points from the study as a whole: Matched ankylosing spondylitis synovial fluid reportedly contained a significantly enriched population of disease-linked clones. Disease-linked clones proved CD8+ and comparatively uncommon in peripheral blood. What appeared characteristic of ankylosing spondylitis blood was a TCR beta motif of under 10 highly homologous variants.

CDR3 length: 15 amino acids. V lost 5 bases and J 2 bases, leaving 14 bases between the germline ends. Germline V CDR1 and CDR2: MNHNS, SASEGT. TCRdb independently ran MiXCR on the 5' RACE reads; one entry per CDR3 protein. The table includes about 500,000 distinct CDR3 sequences, 5.3% detected once. The chain is built from TRBV6-1 and TRBJ2-3; possible D gene TRBD2, 6 bases. This sequence originates from a male donor with ankylosing spondylitis. Material for sequencing was blood, either unsorted or a sorted T cell fraction (not recorded which). The CDR3 DNA sequence: TGTGCCAGCAGTCGTATTAGCGGATACACAGATACGCAGTATTTT. It yields the protein CASSRISGYTDTQYF.